One and the same sample provided the 16 T cell receptor beta chains below, sequenced in a study of CD8+ T cells in alopecia areata. Noted treatment: oral pan-JAK inhibitor, 5-10 mg twice daily. Sequencing templates came from extracted RNA that was reverse transcribed into cDNA. Assay: immunoSEQ multiplex PCR; the TCRdb copy retains only in-frame clones and omits some. The sample holds about 120,000 clones, approximately 53% seen once. Here the sequenced sample was CD4+ T cells sorted from blood, taken at week 4, from a patient treated with tofacitinib. These receptors were taken from a human donor with alopecia areata.

The gene calls are TRBV5-1 and TRBJ1-1; D may be TRBD1 (5 bases). The germline CDR1 and CDR2 sequences are SGHRS and YFSETQ. Trimming removed 0 bases from V and 9 bases from J, with 9 bases in between. The CDR3 length is 12 residues. Here the CDR3 reads CASSLAGRKAFF. The CDR3 region has the DNA TGCGCCAGCAGCTTGGCAGGGAGGAAAGCTTTCTTT.

This clone showed up just a few times. The J gene is TRBJ1-2, the V gene TRBV10-2; TRBD1 might be the D (6 bases). This CDR3 spans 14 amino acids. Trimming removed 2 bases at V and 5 bases at J, with 12 bases between. Germline CDR1 WSHSY, CDR2 SAAADI. The CDR3 DNA follows: TGCGCCAGCAGTGAGCAAACAGGGAGATATGGCTACACCTTC. It is translated as CASSEQTGRYGYTF.

This rearrangement joins TRBV4-1 to TRBJ2-4, with 7 bases identical to TRBD2. The CDR3 is 15 residues long. J gave up 7 bases and V 4 bases, and 10 bases lay outside the gene matches. Germline CDR1 is MGHRA and CDR2 is YSYEKL. This CDR3 is CASSPEGSGRNIQYF. As DNA, the CDR3 is TGCGCCAGCAGCCCAGAGGGTAGCGGGCGCAACATTCAGTACTTC.

The chain has TRBV9 and TRBJ2-3, with 9 bases fitting TRBD2. J lost 4 bases, V lost 4 bases, and 10 bases had no gene match. The germline gives CDR1 SGDLS, CDR2 YYNGEE. This CDR3 contains 16 residues. The CDR3 here is CASSTRGGAPADTQYF. The CDR3 DNA reads as TGTGCCAGCAGCACCCGCGGGGGGGCCCCCGCAGATACGCAGTATTTT.

The chain is built from TRBV5-1 and TRBJ2-1; weak D call: TRBD1 (7 bases). V lost 5 bases, J lost 0 bases, and 12 bases lay in between. Germline V lookup: CDR1 SGHRS, CDR2 YFSETQ. The CDR3 length is 15 residues. CDR3 loop: CASRRDSSSYNEQFF. The CDR3 DNA follows: TGCGCCAGCAGGCGGGACAGCAGCTCCTACAATGAGCAGTTCTTC.

The chain combines TRBV15 with TRBJ1-5, with 7 bases that match TRBD1. Trimming removed 6 bases from V and 6 bases from J; junction bases left unmatched: 14. CDR1 is LNHNV and CDR2 is YYDKDF in the germline V gene (reference sequence). This CDR3 contains 16 residues. CDR3 region: CATSGQASSGAQPQHF. DNA of the CDR3: TGTGCCACCAGTGGACAGGCTAGCTCTGGGGCTCAGCCCCAGCATTTT.

J is TRBJ1-1 and V is TRBV30; 9 bases align to TRBD1. The CDR3 is made up of 11 amino acids. Germline CDR1 GTSNPN, CDR2 SVGIG (reference sequence). With 3 bases clipped from V and 8 bases from J, the junction kept 1 base outside the gene matches. The CDR3 DNA reads as TGTGCCTGGAGGGGACAGGGAGAAGCTTTCTTT. It encodes CAWRGQGEAFF.

Only a few counts were recorded for this clone. The V gene is TRBV30, the J gene TRBJ2-3; D ambiguous. The CDR3 consists of 13 residues. V was trimmed by 7 bases and J by 1 base, leaving 12 bases between them. CDR1 GTSNPN and CDR2 SVGIG come from the germline V gene (reference sequence). In DNA, the CDR3 is TGTGCCTCCAACCACCAGGGCACAGATACGCAGTATTTT. Translated, it gives CASNHQGTDTQYF.

The CDR3: CATGGSNQPQHF. The CDR3 coding sequence is TGTGCCACGGGGGGGAGCAATCAGCCCCAGCATTTT. V is TRBV6-5 and J is TRBJ1-5, with D possibly matching TRBD1 (5 bases). The V end lost 10 bases, the J end lost 1 base, and 8 bases lay between the germline ends. The CDR3 runs to 12 residues. Germline lookup yields CDR1 MNHEY and CDR2 SVGAGI.

The chain uses TRBV4-1 and TRBJ2-4; D is uncertain. The length of the CDR3 is 13 residues. V was clipped by 4 bases and J by 7 bases, with 11 bases between them. Germline V gene lookup returns CDR1 MGHRA and CDR2 YSYEKL. CDR3 nucleotides: TGCGCCAGCAGCCTGCCCACCGGGAACATTCAGTACTTC. It encodes CASSLPTGNIQYF.

The chain has TRBV25-1 and TRBJ1-2, with D perhaps TRBD1 (5 bases). Germline V CDR1 and CDR2: MGHDK, SYGVNS. The CDR3 covers 15 residues. V was pared by 1 base and J by 7 bases, with 16 bases between. The CDR3 DNA reads as TGTGCCAGCAGTGAATGGAGCGTGACAGTCAGTGGCTACACCTTC. Its protein product is CASSEWSVTVSGYTF.

The genes are TRBV30 and TRBJ1-2; D remains ambiguous. V was trimmed by 0 bases and J by 2 bases, leaving 7 bases between them. Germline V gene data show CDR1 as GTSNPN and CDR2 as SVGIG (reference sequence). The CDR3 spans 13 residues. In DNA form, the CDR3 reads TGTGCCTGGAGTGTACAAGAGAACTATGGCTACACCTTC. It is translated as CAWSVQENYGYTF.

The CDR3 region is CASSLGRNQPQHF. CDR3 DNA: TGTGCCAGCAGCTTAGGAAGAAATCAGCCCCAGCATTTT. The chain links TRBV5-6 to TRBJ1-5, with D uncertain. CDR1 is SGHDT and CDR2 is YYEEEE in the germline V gene. The V end was cut by 2 bases, the J end by 4 bases, with 7 bases between. The CDR3 runs to 13 residues.

The chain recombines TRBV25-1 with TRBJ1-1, with D possibly TRBD1 on 6 matching bases. Trimming took off 6 bases at V and 11 bases at J, with 19 bases between the two ends. Looked up from germline, CDR1 is MGHDK and CDR2 is SYGVNS. The CDR3 is 13 amino acids. The CDR3 region has the DNA TGTGCCAGCAGCCCAACGAGAGGGGGAGAGGCTTTCTTT. Encoded protein: CASSPTRGGEAFF.

This clone has a handful of counts. This sequence joins TRBV30 and TRBJ2-7; no firm D call. In germline, CDR1 is GTSNPN, CDR2 SVGIG (reference sequence). V lost 2 bases and J lost 5, with 19 bases in between. The CDR3 sequence is 15 residues long. CDR3 nucleotides: TGTGCCTGGAGTCTCTTGGCTGGGCCTGGGAACGAGCAGTACTTC. Translating it yields CAWSLLAGPGNEQYF.

The genes are TRBV5-4 and TRBJ2-5, with 10 bases lining up with TRBD1. Germline V gene data show CDR1 as SGHNT and CDR2 as YYREEE (reference sequence). The CDR3 covers 16 residues. The J segment lost 4 bases and the V segment lost 4 bases, leaving 10 bases of the junction unmatched. The CDR3 region is CASSPRDRGGVETQYF. The CDR3, as DNA: TGTGCCAGCAGCCCTCGGGACAGGGGAGGCGTAGAGACCCAGTACTTC.